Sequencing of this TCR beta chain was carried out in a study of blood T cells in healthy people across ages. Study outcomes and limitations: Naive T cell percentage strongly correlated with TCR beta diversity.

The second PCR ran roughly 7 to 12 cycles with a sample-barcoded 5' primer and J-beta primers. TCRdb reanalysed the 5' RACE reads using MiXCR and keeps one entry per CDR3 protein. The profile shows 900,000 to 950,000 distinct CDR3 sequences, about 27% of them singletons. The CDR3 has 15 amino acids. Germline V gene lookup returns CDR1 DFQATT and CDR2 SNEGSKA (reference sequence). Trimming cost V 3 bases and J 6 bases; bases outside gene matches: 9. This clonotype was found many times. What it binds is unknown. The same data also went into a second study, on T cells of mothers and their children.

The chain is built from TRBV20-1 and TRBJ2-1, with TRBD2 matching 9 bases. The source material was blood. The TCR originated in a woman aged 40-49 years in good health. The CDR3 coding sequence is TGCAGTGCTAGTGATCGCGGGGGGGCCTCCAATGAGCAGTTCTTC. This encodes CSASDRGGASNEQFF.